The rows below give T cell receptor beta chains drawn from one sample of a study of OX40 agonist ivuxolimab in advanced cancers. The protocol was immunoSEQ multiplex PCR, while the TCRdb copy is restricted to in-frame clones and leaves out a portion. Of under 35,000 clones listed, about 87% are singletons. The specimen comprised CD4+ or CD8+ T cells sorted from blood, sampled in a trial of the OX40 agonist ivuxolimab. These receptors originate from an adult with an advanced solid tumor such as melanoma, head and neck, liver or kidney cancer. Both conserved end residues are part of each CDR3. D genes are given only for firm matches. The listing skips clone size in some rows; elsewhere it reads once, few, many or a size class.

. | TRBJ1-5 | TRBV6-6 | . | CASRPRDGNQPQHF | TGTGCCAGCAGACCCCGGGACGGCAATCAGCCCCAGCATTTT
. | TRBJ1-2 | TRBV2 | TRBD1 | CASSFQGAPYGYTF | TGTGCCAGCAGTTTCCAGGGGGCACCCTATGGCTACACCTTC
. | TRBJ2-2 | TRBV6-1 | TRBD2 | CASSEGLAGVGDGELFF | TGTGCCAGCAGTGAGGGACTAGCGGGAGTAGGAGACGGGGAGCTGTTTTTT
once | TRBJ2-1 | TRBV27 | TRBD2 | CASSSPGLAGGLNEQFF | TGTGCCAGCAGTTCTCCCGGACTAGCGGGAGGCTTAAATGAGCAGTTCTTC
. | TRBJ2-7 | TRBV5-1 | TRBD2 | CASSWGTGTSGTGEQYF | TGCGCCAGCAGCTGGGGTACCGGGACTAGCGGAACGGGGGAGCAGTACTTC
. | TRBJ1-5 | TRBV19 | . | CASSIGRVDQPQHF | TGTGCCAGTAGTATAGGGCGGGTGGATCAGCCCCAGCATTTT
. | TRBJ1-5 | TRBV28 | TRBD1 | CASLRGDRGLFQPQHF | TGTGCCAGCTTACGAGGGGACAGGGGTTTGTTTCAGCCCCAGCATTTT
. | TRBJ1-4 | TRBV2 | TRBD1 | CASSAWDSEKLFF | TGTGCCAGCAGTGCGTGGGACAGCGAAAAACTGTTTTTT
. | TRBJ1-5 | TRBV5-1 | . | CAINGGTTGSNQPQHF | TGCGCCATCAACGGGGGAACAACAGGGTCCAATCAGCCCCAGCATTTT
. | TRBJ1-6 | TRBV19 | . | CATALGPYNSPLHF | TGTGCCACCGCCCTGGGGCCCTATAATTCACCCCTCCACTTT
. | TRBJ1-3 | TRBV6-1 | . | CASSEGLGRGNTIYF | TGTGCCAGCAGTGAAGGTTTAGGGCGAGGAAACACCATATATTTT
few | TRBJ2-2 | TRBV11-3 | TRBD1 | CASSPSWTGTTGELFF | TGTGCCAGCAGCCCAAGCTGGACAGGAACCACCGGGGAGCTGTTTTTT
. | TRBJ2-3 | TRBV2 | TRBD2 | CARTWREGSTQYF | TGTGCCAGGACTTGGCGGGAGGGTTCTACGCAGTATTTT
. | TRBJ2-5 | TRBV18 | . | CASSPDLTGTQYF | TGTGCCAGCTCACCAGACCTGACGGGGACCCAGTACTTC
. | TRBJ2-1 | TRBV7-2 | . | CASSLERVPNEQFF | TGTGCCAGCAGCTTAGAGCGGGTGCCGAATGAGCAGTTCTTC
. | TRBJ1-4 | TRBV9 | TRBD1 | CASSPGQGGGKLFF | TGTGCCAGCAGCCCCGGACAGGGGGGAGGAAAACTGTTTTTT
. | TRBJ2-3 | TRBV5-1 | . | CASSSRWRQPPSGTDTQYF | TGCGCCAGCAGCTCAAGGTGGCGACAGCCACCTTCAGGCACAGATACGCAGTATTTT
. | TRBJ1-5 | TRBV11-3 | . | CASSLDLDQPQHF | TGTGCCAGCAGCTTAGATCTCGATCAGCCCCAGCATTTT
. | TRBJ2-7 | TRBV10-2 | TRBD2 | CASSTGGYEQYF | TGCGCCAGCAGCACGGGGGGCTACGAGCAGTACTTC
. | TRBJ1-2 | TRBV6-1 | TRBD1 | CASSPTGANYGYTF | TGTGCCAGCAGTCCGACAGGGGCCAACTATGGCTACACCTTC
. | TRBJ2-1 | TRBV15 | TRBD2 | CATSVGLAGSYNEQFF | TGTGCCACCAGCGTAGGGTTAGCGGGATCTTACAATGAGCAGTTCTTC
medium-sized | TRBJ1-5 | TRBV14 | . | CASSQERDQPQHF | TGTGCCAGCAGCCAAGAGAGAGATCAGCCCCAGCATTTT
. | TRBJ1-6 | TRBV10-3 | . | CAISVEGTGNSPLHF | TGTGCCATCAGTGTAGAGGGGACGGGGAATTCACCCCTCCACTTT
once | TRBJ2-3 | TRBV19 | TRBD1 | CASSPRQGADTQYF | TGTGCCAGTAGTCCTAGACAGGGTGCAGATACGCAGTATTTT
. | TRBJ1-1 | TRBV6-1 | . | CASDEDPLSTEAFF | TGTGCCAGCGACGAGGATCCCCTAAGCACTGAAGCTTTCTTT
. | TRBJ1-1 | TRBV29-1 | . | CSVDPPRPRGWDTEAFF | TGCAGCGTTGATCCCCCCCGGCCTCGGGGGTGGGACACTGAAGCTTTCTTT
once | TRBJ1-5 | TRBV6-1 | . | CASSVTLRGVDNQPQHF | TGTGCCAGCAGTGTAACTTTGCGGGGGGTAGACAATCAGCCCCAGCATTTT
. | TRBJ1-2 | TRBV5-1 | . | CASSSRGLGQVYNGYTF | TGCGCCAGCAGCTCACGGGGTCTGGGACAAGTATATAATGGCTACACCTTC
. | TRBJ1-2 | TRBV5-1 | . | CASSSSREYYGYTF | TGCGCCAGCAGCTCCAGTCGAGAATACTATGGCTACACCTTC
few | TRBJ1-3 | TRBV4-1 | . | CASSQDPRGSGNTIYF | TGCGCCAGCAGCCAAGATCCTAGGGGCTCTGGAAACACCATATATTTT
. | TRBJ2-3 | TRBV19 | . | CASSKRSADTQYF | TGTGCCAGTAGTAAGAGGTCGGCAGATACGCAGTATTTT
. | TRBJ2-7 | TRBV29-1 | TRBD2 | CSVQGLAAYEQYF | TGCAGCGTTCAGGGACTAGCGGCCTACGAGCAGTACTTC
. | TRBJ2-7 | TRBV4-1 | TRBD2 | CASSLGAGSSYEQYF | TGCGCCAGCAGCCTAGGAGCGGGAAGCTCCTACGAGCAGTACTTC
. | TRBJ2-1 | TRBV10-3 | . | CAISDVVGTSYNEQFF | TGTGCCATCAGTGACGTGGTTGGGACTTCTTACAATGAGCAGTTCTTC
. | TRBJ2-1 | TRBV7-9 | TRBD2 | CASSSRTSGRASYNEQFF | TGTGCCAGCAGCTCCAGGACTAGCGGGAGGGCATCCTACAATGAGCAGTTCTTC
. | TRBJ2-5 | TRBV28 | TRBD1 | CASTTGGATQYF | TGTGCCAGCACCACAGGGGGCGCGACCCAGTACTTC
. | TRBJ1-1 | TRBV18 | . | CASSMSLDTEAFF | TGTGCCAGCTCAATGTCCCTAGACACTGAAGCTTTCTTT
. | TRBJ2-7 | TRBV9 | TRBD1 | CASSVQTGALSYEQYF | TGTGCCAGCAGCGTCCAGACAGGGGCTCTCTCCTACGAGCAGTACTTC
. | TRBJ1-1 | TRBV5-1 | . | CASNKGEDTEAFF | TGCGCCAGCAACAAGGGTGAGGACACTGAAGCTTTCTTT
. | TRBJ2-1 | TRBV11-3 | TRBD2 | CASSSNSGSNNEQFF | TGTGCCAGCAGCTCCAATAGCGGGAGCAACAATGAGCAGTTCTTC
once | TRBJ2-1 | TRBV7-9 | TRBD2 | CASSFPTSGSSYNEQFF | TGTGCCAGCAGCTTCCCGACTAGCGGGAGCTCCTACAATGAGCAGTTCTTC
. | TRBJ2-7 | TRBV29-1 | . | CSVDSQSGYEQYF | TGCAGCGTTGACAGTCAATCAGGCTACGAGCAGTACTTC